This TCR beta chain was identified in a study of T cell changes during pregnancy in multiple sclerosis. Generated by immunoSEQ multiplex PCR, the TCRdb table keeps only in-frame clones and is missing some. Of over 35,000 clones in the sample, 80% to 95% were seen once. Germline V lookup: CDR1 SGHRS, CDR2 YFSETQ. The CDR3 has 14 residues. Trimming removed 1 base from V and 1 base from J, with 8 bases in between. This chain uses TRBV5-1 with TRBJ2-5; D is undetermined. Here the sequenced sample was CD4+ T cells from peripheral blood mononuclear cells, taken in the third trimester of pregnancy. The TCR comes from a female donor with multiple sclerosis, enrolled in a pregnancy study. DNA for the CDR3: TGCGCCAGCAGCTTGACTATATCCCAAGAGACCCAGTACTTC. Translating it yields CASSLTISQETQYF.